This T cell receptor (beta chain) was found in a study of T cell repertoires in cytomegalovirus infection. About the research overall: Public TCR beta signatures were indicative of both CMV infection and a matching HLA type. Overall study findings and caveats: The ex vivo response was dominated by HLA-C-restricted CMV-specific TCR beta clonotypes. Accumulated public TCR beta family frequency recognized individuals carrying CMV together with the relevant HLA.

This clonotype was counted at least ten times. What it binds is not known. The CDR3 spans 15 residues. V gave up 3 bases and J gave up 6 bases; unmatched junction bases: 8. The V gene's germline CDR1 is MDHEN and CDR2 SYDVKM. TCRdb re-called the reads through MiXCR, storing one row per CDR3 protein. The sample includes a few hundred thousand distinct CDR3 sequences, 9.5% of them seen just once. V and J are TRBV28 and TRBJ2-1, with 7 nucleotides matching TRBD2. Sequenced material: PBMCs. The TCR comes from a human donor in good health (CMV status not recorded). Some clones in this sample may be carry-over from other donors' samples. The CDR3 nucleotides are TGTGCCAGCAGTTTTAGCGGACTAGAGAGCAATGAGCAGTTCTTC. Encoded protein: CASSFSGLESNEQFF. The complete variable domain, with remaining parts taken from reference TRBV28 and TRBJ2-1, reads DVKVTQSSRYLVKRTGEKVFLECVQDMDHENMFWYRQDPGLGLRLIYFSYDVKMKEKGDIPEGYSVSREKKERFSLILESASTNQTSMYLCASSFSGLESNEQFFGPGTRLTVL.